A single sample is the source of the 21 T cell receptor beta chains below, sequenced in a study of T cell responses to AZD1222 COVID-19 vaccine. The method was immunoSEQ multiplex PCR; TCRdb's version includes in-frame clones alone and lacks a portion of them. The table lists around 210,000 clones, around 94% of them singletons, with approximately 1.5% in the top ten. The material was peripheral blood, obtained 28 days after the second dose of the MenACWY control vaccine. The receptors were sampled from an adult who received the MenACWY meningococcal vaccine as a control.

The rearrangement joins TRBV7-9 to TRBJ2-5; maybe TRBD1 (5 bases). In germline, CDR1 is SEHNR, CDR2 FQNEAQ (reference sequence). V lost 5 bases, J lost 5 bases, and 18 bases lay in between. This CDR3 region has 15 residues. The CDR3 DNA reads as TGTGCCAGCAGCCCCCAGTTACAGGACGTCGAGACCCAGTACTTC. This sequence encodes CASSPQLQDVETQYF.

CDR3 coding DNA: TGTGCCAGCAGCTTGGAGGGACAGGGAAATTCACCCCTCCACTTT. Its translation: CASSLEGQGNSPLHF. This chain connects TRBV5-6 to TRBJ1-6, with 9 nucleotides matching TRBD1. Germline values: CDR1 SGHDT, CDR2 YYEEEE. The CDR3 totals 15 residues. V trimming: 0 bases; J trimming: 7 bases; junction bases outside the gene matches: 2.

This clone has just a few counts. The chain is built from TRBV12-5 and TRBJ2-7, with 7 nucleotides matching TRBD1. The CDR3 consists of 16 residues. CDR1 and CDR2 from the germline V gene are LGHNT and FRNRAP. V was clipped by 2 bases and J by 1 base; unmatched bases: 8. CDR3 sequence reads: CASGLRPGGPSYEQYF. The CDR3 bases are TGTGCTAGTGGTTTGAGGCCAGGGGGTCCGTCCTACGAGCAGTACTTC.

This chain links TRBV4-3 with TRBJ1-3; 7 bases map to TRBD1. CDR3 length equals 16 residues. Trimming took 5 bases from V and 0 from J; bases not matched to a gene: 7. Looked up from germline, CDR1 is LGHNA and CDR2 is YSLEER. The CDR3 region has the DNA TGCGCCAGCAGCAGTCGACAGGGATTCTCTGGAAACACCATATATTTT. Translating gives CASSSRQGFSGNTIYF.

CDR3 sequence (DNA): TGCAGCGTACACAGGGCGGCAGGGTGGGATGAGCAGTTCTTC. Protein: CSVHRAAGWDEQFF. The V and J genes are TRBV29-1 and TRBJ2-1; the D gene is possibly TRBD1 (6 bases). CDR3 size: 14 residues. With 6 bases removed from V and 8 bases from J, the gap between germline ends came to 20 bases. CDR1 is SQVTM, CDR2 ANQGSEA, per germline.

The genes are TRBV5-4 and TRBJ1-5; 10 nucleotides agree with TRBD1. CDR1 SGHNT and CDR2 YYREEE come from the germline V gene (reference sequence). V was pared by 2 bases and J by 5 bases, with 10 bases of the junction left unmatched. The CDR3 is 17 residues long. The CDR3 DNA reads TGTGCCAGCAGCTTTGGGGGTAGAGGGACAGGGGATCAGCCCCAGCATTTT. Translation: CASSFGGRGTGDQPQHF.

This chain joins TRBV6-6 and TRBJ1-6, with unresolved D. In germline, CDR1 is MNHNY, CDR2 SVGAGI (reference sequence). Trimming removed 5 bases from V and 7 bases from J, with 15 bases in between. CDR3 length equals 15 residues. The CDR3 is CASSRLPTENSPLHF. The CDR3 DNA is TGTGCCAGCAGTCGATTACCAACAGAAAATTCACCCCTCCACTTT.

The rearrangement joins TRBV7-3 to TRBJ2-5; TRBD1 matches 8 bases. The J segment lost 6 bases and the V segment lost 3 bases, leaving 9 bases of the junction unmatched. CDR1 and CDR2 (germline): SGHTA, FQGTGA. The CDR3 has 15 amino acids. The CDR3 sequence: CASSFGAGGAKTQYF. CDR3 DNA sequence: TGTGCCAGCAGCTTCGGGGCAGGGGGCGCGAAGACCCAGTACTTC.

V is TRBV9 and J is TRBJ2-2; perhaps TRBD2 as D (7 bases). With 3 bases removed from V and 1 base from J, the gap between germline ends came to 16 bases. The CDR3 totals 17 residues. Per the germline V gene, CDR1 is SGDLS and CDR2 is YYNGEE. The CDR3 bases are TGTGCCAGCAGCGACGAGGGGGGGCAGCTGAACACCGGGGAGCTGTTTTTT. It translates to CASSDEGGQLNTGELFF.

The V gene is TRBV19, the J gene TRBJ1-1, with no clear D. The CDR3 spans 13 residues. Trimming cost V 3 bases and J 5 bases, with 10 bases left between them. Germline loops: CDR1 LNHDA, CDR2 SQIVND (reference sequence). This CDR3 reads CASSMLVETEAFF. The CDR3, as DNA: TGTGCCAGTAGTATGCTGGTTGAGACTGAAGCTTTCTTT.

The gene calls are TRBV7-9 and TRBJ2-2; D might be TRBD1 or TRBD2, each matching 5 bases. The CDR3 length is 16 residues. The ends were cut back, 1 base at V and 5 bases at J, with 14 bases in the middle. Germline CDR1 reads SEHNR; CDR2 reads FQNEAQ (reference sequence). The CDR3 here is CASSLERRGETGELFF. The DNA of the CDR3 is TGTGCCAGCAGCTTAGAACGCAGAGGGGAGACCGGGGAGCTGTTTTTT.

The J gene is TRBJ2-7, the V gene TRBV28; TRBD1 might be the D (6 bases). Germline V gives CDR1 MDHEN, CDR2 SYDVKM. This CDR3 has 12 amino acids. Trimming shortened V by 5 bases and J by 4 bases, and 9 bases separated the two germline ends. The chain's CDR3 is CASSIRGYEQYF. In nucleotides, the CDR3 is TGTGCCAGCAGTATCAGGGGATACGAGCAGTACTTC. Filled out from reference TRBV28 and TRBJ2-7, the complete variable domain reads DVKVTQSSRYLVKRTGEKVFLECVQDMDHENMFWYRQDPGLGLRLIYFSYDVKMKEKGDIPEGYSVSREKKERFSLILESASTNQTSMYLCASSIRGYEQYFGPGTRLTVT.

CDR3 in amino acids: CASRRGQTHQPQHF. In DNA, the CDR3 is TGTGCCAGCAGGCGGGGACAGACCCATCAGCCCCAGCATTTT. V gene TRBV28 combines with J gene TRBJ1-5; 7 nucleotides match TRBD1. The CDR3 has 14 residues. The trim removed 6 bases at V and 5 bases at J, leaving 7 bases unmatched. Per the germline V gene, CDR1 is MDHEN and CDR2 is SYDVKM.

The DNA for the CDR3 is TGTGCCAGCAGCCAAGAGAGACTGGAAACCTACGAGCAGTACTTC. Protein: CASSQERLETYEQYF. The chain combines TRBV4-2 with TRBJ2-7; D not resolved. Germline V CDR1 and CDR2: LGHNA, YNFKEQ. CDR3 length: 15 amino acids. The V end was cut by 0 bases, the J end by 2 bases, with 11 bases between.

The chain carries TRBV6-6 and TRBJ2-5; D gene ambiguous. V lost 4 bases and J lost 5, with 8 bases in between. This CDR3 has 12 residues. Germline V lookup: CDR1 MNHNY, CDR2 SVGAGI (reference sequence). This CDR3 is CASSLYSETQYF. The CDR3 region has the DNA TGTGCCAGCAGTTTATATTCGGAGACCCAGTACTTC.

The CDR3 DNA reads TGTGCCAGCAGTCCCGGGACAGTCTATGGCTACACCTTC. This encodes CASSPGTVYGYTF. The V call is TRBV28, the J call TRBJ1-2; 7 nucleotides agree with TRBD1. V lost 5 bases and J lost 4; bases outside the gene matches: 4. This CDR3 is 13 amino acids long. Looked up from germline, CDR1 is MDHEN and CDR2 is SYDVKM.

The CDR3 bases are TGTGCCAGCAGCGTAAGAGCGGGGGTCACAGATACGCAGTATTTT. It encodes CASSVRAGVTDTQYF. The V and J genes are TRBV9 and TRBJ2-3; 8 bases align to TRBD2. Germline V gene lookup returns CDR1 SGDLS and CDR2 YYNGEE. The CDR3 length is 15 residues. Germline trimming cut 1 base from V and 2 bases from J; bases unmatched to any gene: 3. The variable domain in full, completed from reference TRBV9 and TRBJ2-3, reads DSGVTQTPKHLITATGQRVTLRCSPRSGDLSVYWYQQSLDQGLQFLIQYYNGEERAKGNILERFSAQQFPDLHSELNLSSLELGDSALYFCASSVRAGVTDTQYFGPGTRLTVL.

The genes are TRBV29-1 and TRBJ1-1; weak D call: TRBD1 (6 bases). The germline gives CDR1 SQVTM, CDR2 ANQGSEA. The CDR3 is made up of 14 amino acids. The V and J ends lost 5 bases and 6 bases respectively, with 19 bases between them. The CDR3 sequence is CSVHQGPLGAEAFF. The CDR3 DNA is TGCAGCGTTCACCAGGGGCCCTTGGGCGCTGAAGCTTTCTTT.

The chain employs TRBV7-3 and TRBJ2-1; D is ambiguous. This CDR3 contains 14 residues. Looked up from germline, CDR1 is SGHTA and CDR2 is FQGTGA. Deletions cut 5 bases from V and 7 bases from J, with 15 bases between. CDR3 sequence: CASSRLSGPNEQFF. The CDR3 nucleotides read TGTGCCAGCAGCCGCCTCTCGGGCCCTAATGAGCAGTTCTTC.

This chain connects TRBV9 to TRBJ2-1; D not certain. The CDR3 consists of 12 residues. Germline V gene lookup returns CDR1 SGDLS and CDR2 YYNGEE. V lost 4 bases and J lost 8, with 10 bases in between. The CDR3 reads CASSLFDDEQFF. Here the CDR3 DNA reads TGTGCCAGCAGCCTTTTCGACGATGAGCAGTTCTTC.

The chain employs TRBV4-1 and TRBJ1-1; D remains unclear. Trimming removed 1 base at V and 2 bases at J, with 8 bases between. Germline CDR1 MGHRA, CDR2 YSYEKL. The CDR3 covers 14 residues. DNA of the CDR3: TGCGCCAGCAGCCAAGTGCGGGGTAACACTGAAGCTTTCTTT. Encoded protein: CASSQVRGNTEAFF.